The 10 T cell receptor beta chains below all came from one sample that was sequenced in a study of cytomegalovirus exposure and HLA in healthy donors. PCR was performed using 60 Vbeta and 13 Jbeta primers. Produced via immunoSEQ multiplex PCR; TCRdb's table is partial and in-frame only. Among under 200,000 clones, roughly 73% were seen once, and the ten largest hold around 4.7%. Sequenced: PBMCs. These receptors were obtained from a male donor in good health and CMV-seronegative.

This clone was observed once. J is TRBJ1-1 and V is TRBV6-5, with D possibly matching TRBD1 (5 bases). CDR1 is MNHEY, CDR2 SVGAGI, per germline. CDR3 length equals 15 residues. V lost 0 bases, J lost 3 bases, and 11 bases lay in between. This CDR3 reads CASSYSRVGDTEAFF. For the CDR3, the DNA is TGTGCCAGCAGTTACTCCAGGGTTGGTGACACTGAAGCTTTCTTT.

This chain connects TRBV7-3 to TRBJ2-7, with TRBD1 matching over 7 bases. There are 17 residues in the CDR3. J gave up 5 bases and V 1 base, and 14 bases lay outside the gene matches. From germline, CDR1 is SGHTA and CDR2 FQGTGA. The CDR3 sequence: CASSLRTGTDSSDEQYF. The CDR3 coding sequence is TGTGCCAGCAGCTTAAGAACCGGGACAGATTCTTCCGACGAGCAGTACTTC.

J is TRBJ1-6 and V is TRBV6-1; D not certain. The CDR3 totals 16 residues. Deletions cut 0 bases from V and 8 bases from J, with 14 bases between. CDR1 MNHNS and CDR2 SASEGT come from the germline V gene. CDR3 bases: TGTGCCAGCAGTGAAGCTCCGGGTCCGAGGGATTCACCCCTCCACTTT. Amino acid sequence: CASSEAPGPRDSPLHF.

The chain joins TRBV14 to TRBJ2-3; possibly TRBD2 for D (5 bases). Per the germline V gene, CDR1 is SGHDN and CDR2 is FVKESK. Trimming took 2 bases from V and 0 from J, leaving 9 bases between them. The CDR3 is 15 residues long. CDR3 residues: CASSQLASSTDTQYF. The CDR3 DNA reads as TGTGCCAGCAGCCAACTAGCTTCTAGCACAGATACGCAGTATTTT.

The DNA for the CDR3 is TGTGCCAGCAGCCCTATACTAGCGGGAGGGCGTAAGGAGCTGTTTTTT. Residues: CASSPILAGGRKELFF. The J gene is TRBJ2-2, the V gene TRBV7-2; 13 positions match TRBD2. Germline lookup yields CDR1 SGHTA and CDR2 FQGNSA. CDR3 length equals 16 residues. J was trimmed by 10 bases and V by 5 bases; bases with no gene match: 10.

The chain joins TRBV6-5 to TRBJ2-7, with TRBD1 matching 9 bases. Germline V lookup: CDR1 MNHEY, CDR2 SVGAGI. The CDR3 has 14 amino acids. Losses at the gene ends were 6 bases for V and 1 base for J; bases not matched to a gene: 4. The CDR3 loop reads CASRLGQGSYEQYF. The CDR3 DNA sequence: TGTGCCAGCAGGCTCGGACAGGGGTCCTACGAGCAGTACTTC.

The chain couples TRBV2 to TRBJ2-7; possibly TRBD2 for D (7 bases). Deletions cut 6 bases from V and 4 bases from J, with 13 bases between. Germline CDR1 reads SNHLY; CDR2 reads FYNNEI. The CDR3 length is 13 residues. The CDR3 DNA reads TGTGCCAGCAGAAGGGAGGGGGTTTACGAGCAGTACTTC. It is translated as CASRREGVYEQYF.

The chain has TRBV7-6 and TRBJ2-3, with TRBD2 matching over 10 bases. The CDR3 is made up of 17 amino acids. The germline gives CDR1 SGHVS, CDR2 FNYEAQ. V lost 5 bases to trimming and J lost 1 base; unmatched junction nucleotides: 9. CDR3: CASSGSSGTSGTDTQYF. The DNA for the CDR3 is TGTGCCAGCAGCGGGTCCTCCGGGACTAGCGGCACAGATACGCAGTATTTT.

The chain is built from TRBV7-3 and TRBJ1-1; 7 nucleotides match TRBD1. Germline V gene data show CDR1 as SGHTA and CDR2 as FQGTGA. V lost 3 bases, J lost 1 base, and 2 bases stayed unmatched. CDR3 length: 14 amino acids. The CDR3, as DNA: TGTGCCAGCAGCTTCGGACAGGAGAACACTGAAGCTTTCTTT. Protein: CASSFGQENTEAFF.

The chain recombines TRBV5-8 with TRBJ2-5; tentative D call: TRBD1 (6 bases). V was shortened by 4 bases and J by 2 bases, with 18 bases between the two germline ends. The CDR3 is 16 residues long. Germline V CDR1 and CDR2: SGHTS, YDEGEE. DNA of the CDR3: TGTGCCAGCAGCCAGGGACCCAGGGGTGGGCAAGAGACCCAGTACTTC. This codes for CASSQGPRGGQETQYF.